This note documents a single TCR beta chain sequence. The data were taken from a study of shared clonotypes between healthy human individuals. In germline, CDR1 is PRHDT, CDR2 FYEKMQ (reference sequence). V shed 0 bases and J shed 4 bases, with 10 bases lying between them. The CDR3 is made up of 14 amino acids. Each unsorted PBMC replicate got 300 ng genomic DNA, around 30,000 genomes. Spread over ten immunoSEQ deep assay plates, unsorted PBMC DNA underwent sequencing. Repertoires were generated with immunoSEQ multiplex PCR, while TCRdb's copy carries only in-frame clones and drops some. Altogether about 470,000 clones are present, about 76% being singletons, with the ten largest covering approximately 13%.

The sample comprised PBMCs. This clonotype was sampled from a woman aged 40 to 50 in good health. Some clones in this sample may be carry-over from other donors' samples. The chain couples TRBV13 to TRBJ2-7; TRBD2 might be the D (6 bases). This CDR3 is CASSLGLARYEQYF. The DNA for the CDR3 is TGTGCCAGCAGCTTAGGCCTAGCGAGGTACGAGCAGTACTTC.